This TCR beta chain was recovered during a study of identical twins' blood T cells. In the authors' methods: Clonotypes per individual ranged from about 85,000 to nearly 500,000. TCRdb processed the 5' RACE reads anew with MiXCR; each CDR3 protein has one entry. TCRdb's processing, not the authors', yielded these V and J calls. The table has 350,000 to 450,000 distinct CDR3 sequences, 25% to 35% seen once; the top ten hold about 6%. Germline V gene sequence: CDR1 ENHRY, CDR2 SYGVKD. The V gene lost 8 bases and the J gene lost 4 bases, with 8 bases spanning the gap. This CDR3 has 12 amino acids. The TCR originated in a woman between 18 and 55 years old in good health. The chain carries TRBV10-3 and TRBJ1-4; D remains ambiguous. The sequenced sample consisted of PBMCs. The CDR3 DNA follows: TGTGCCATCGGGCTATTTAATGAAAAACTGTTTTTT. Translating it yields CAIGLFNEKLFF.